The 10 T cell receptor beta chains reported below all come from one sample, sequenced in a study of T cell responses to AZD1222 COVID-19 vaccine. The assay was immunoSEQ multiplex PCR, and TCRdb's table has in-frame clones only and misses some. This table holds about 150,000 clones, 85% to 95% found once. The specimen comprised peripheral blood, sampled on day 0 of AZD1222 vaccination. The receptors originated from an adult in good health.

The J gene is TRBJ2-2, the V gene TRBV11-2, with 9 nucleotides matching TRBD1. V shed 7 bases and J 2 bases; nucleotides not matched to a gene: 5. Germline V gene lookup returns CDR1 SGHAT and CDR2 FQNNGV. The CDR3 extends over 15 amino acids. CDR3: CASTQDRGNTGELFF. CDR3 DNA: TGTGCCAGCACCCAGGACAGGGGCAACACCGGGGAGCTGTTTTTT.

The chain links TRBV4-3 to TRBJ2-1; D may be TRBD2 (6 bases). V shed 4 bases and J shed 5 bases, with 15 bases lying between them. The CDR3 runs to 15 residues. Germline V gene data show CDR1 as LGHNA and CDR2 as YSLEER. The CDR3 sequence is CASSRISSGDNEQFF. CDR3 DNA: TGCGCCAGCAGCCGCATATCGTCGGGGGACAATGAGCAGTTCTTC.

This chain connects TRBV6-5 to TRBJ1-2; 7 nucleotides line up with TRBD1. Trimming cost V 8 bases and J 8 bases; bases outside gene matches: 14. This CDR3 spans 14 amino acids. CDR1 is MNHEY, CDR2 SVGAGI, per germline. CDR3 loop: CASYVTDRASGYTF. Written as DNA, the CDR3 is TGTGCCAGCTACGTAACTGACAGGGCGTCAGGCTACACCTTC.

J is TRBJ2-1 and V is TRBV10-3; D is perhaps TRBD1 (5 bases). From germline, CDR1 is ENHRY and CDR2 SYGVKD. Deletions cut 0 bases from V and 6 bases from J, with 12 bases between. The CDR3 has 15 amino acids. The CDR3 nucleotides are TGTGCCATCAGTGAGTCGGGGCTAGTGGGCAATGAGCAGTTCTTC. Its translation is CAISESGLVGNEQFF.

This clone has a single count. This sequence joins TRBV2 and TRBJ2-2; TRBD2 agrees at 8 bases. Germline V gene data show CDR1 as SNHLY and CDR2 as FYNNEI. The trim removed 6 bases at V and 7 bases at J, leaving 10 bases unmatched. The CDR3 spans 15 residues. CDR3 region: CASRIAGSPIGELFF. The DNA of the CDR3 is TGTGCCAGCAGGATAGCGGGGTCGCCTATCGGGGAGCTGTTTTTT.

The V call is TRBV6-4, the J call TRBJ1-6, with 10 bases that match TRBD1. The germline gives CDR1 MRHNA, CDR2 SNTAGT. The CDR3 is 16 amino acids. After removal of 3 bases from V and 7 bases from J, the junction contained 6 bases not matched to a gene. CDR3 nucleotide sequence: TGTGCCAGCAGTGAATCGCCGGGACAGGGGAATTCACCCCTCCACTTT. This codes for CASSESPGQGNSPLHF.

The V call is TRBV6-5, the J call TRBJ1-5; TRBD1 matches at 7 bases. CDR3 length equals 14 residues. V lost 7 bases and J lost 6; bases outside the gene matches: 9. Germline V lookup: CDR1 MNHEY, CDR2 SVGAGI. CDR3 in DNA: TGTGCCAGCAAAAAGACAGGGCCCGGTCAGCCCCAGCATTTT. Translated: CASKKTGPGQPQHF.

V gene TRBV7-9 combines with J gene TRBJ1-5; maybe TRBD1 (6 bases). Trimming removed 3 bases from V and 1 base from J, with 10 bases in between. This CDR3 contains 15 residues. Germline assignment: CDR1 SEHNR and CDR2 FQNEAQ (reference sequence). CDR3 sequence: CASSFTGSSNQPQHF. As DNA, the CDR3 is TGTGCCAGCAGCTTTACAGGGTCCAGCAATCAGCCCCAGCATTTT.

The chain combines TRBV28 with TRBJ1-5, with 9 nucleotides matching TRBD1. The germline V gene has CDR1 MDHEN and CDR2 SYDVKM. The ends lost 5 bases at V and 13 bases at J; junction bases unmatched: 15. CDR3 length: 15 residues. The CDR3 DNA is TGTGCCAGCAGTGACCCCTCGGGACAGGGCAAGGTGCAGCATTTT. The encoded protein is CASSDPSGQGKVQHF.

The chain combines TRBV21-1 with TRBJ1-2; TRBD1 reflects the table's D call only, with no check against the DNA. TRBV21-1 is assigned pseudogene status. This CDR3 comprises 15 residues. This chain's CDR3 is CASSNAPQGACGYTF. CDR3 DNA sequence: TGTGCCAGCAGCAATGCTCCACAGGGGGCTTGCGGCTACACCTTC.